The present T cell receptor beta chain was sequenced within a study of cytomegalovirus exposure and HLA in healthy donors. Primers for the PCR totalled 60 Vbeta and 13 Jbeta. As handled by the study authors: Later work found tens of millions of unique TCR beta chains, with some 11 million shared. Repertoires were generated with immunoSEQ multiplex PCR, while TCRdb's copy carries only in-frame clones and drops some. V, J and clone size are those of that table, while D and trimming were read from the DNA. The table includes under 250,000 clones, roughly 83% detected once. With 9 bases removed from V and 0 bases from J, the gap between germline ends came to 10 bases. This CDR3 contains 13 residues. The germline V gene encodes CDR1 ENHRY and CDR2 SYGVKD. Comments on this clone: Its antigen is not identified.

Study-level findings and limits: In a later analysis, donors in an Asian-associated ancestry cluster reportedly had fewer N-insertions in productive TCRs than the cohort mean. Presence/absence analyses supposed approximately even sequencing depth among donors. A highly shared variant cluster was judged a likely technical artifact.

Source material: PBMCs. This receptor was identified in a boy aged 2 to 10 in good health and CMV-seronegative. The chain employs TRBV10-3 and TRBJ2-3; no clear D. The CDR3 nucleotides read TGTGCCATAGCCGAGGATAGCACAGATACGCAGTATTTT. This sequence encodes CAIAEDSTDTQYF.